Following are 3 T cell receptor beta chains from one sample sequenced in a study of blood T cell repertoires in COVID-19. The method was immunoSEQ multiplex PCR; TCRdb's version includes in-frame clones alone and lacks a portion of them. Of over 75,000 clones in the sample, approximately 80% were seen once. The sample taken for sequencing was peripheral blood. The receptors come from an older man with acute or convalescent COVID-19.

The chain has TRBV28 and TRBJ2-5; the D is unclear. Germline lookup yields CDR1 MDHEN and CDR2 SYDVKM. Trimming took off 3 bases at V and 1 base at J, with 3 bases between the two ends. CDR3 length equals 12 residues. CDR3 region: CASSLAQETQYF. The DNA for the CDR3 is TGTGCCAGCAGTTTGGCCCAAGAGACCCAGTACTTC.

The gene calls are TRBV27 and TRBJ1-1, with D hard to call. Trimming took off 5 bases at V and 6 bases at J, with 13 bases between the two ends. The CDR3 extends over 13 amino acids. The germline gives CDR1 MNHEY, CDR2 SMNVEV (reference sequence). CDR3 residues: CASSPRRDSEAFF. For the CDR3, the DNA is TGTGCCAGCAGTCCAAGACGGGATTCTGAAGCTTTCTTT.

This sequence joins TRBV7-9 and TRBJ2-3; a weak D match, TRBD2 (5 bases). Per the germline V gene, CDR1 is SEHNR and CDR2 is FQNEAQ (reference sequence). Trimming stripped 5 bases from V and 0 bases from J, with 12 bases between. The CDR3 has 15 amino acids. CDR3 in DNA: TGTGCCAGCAGCCCGGACTCAACTAGCACAGATACGCAGTATTTT. It yields the protein CASSPDSTSTDTQYF.